The 24 T cell receptor beta chains listed next were all sequenced from one sample in a study of identical twins. In TCRdb, the 5' RACE reads were re-called with MiXCR into one record per CDR3 protein. The profile shows about 920,000 distinct CDR3 sequences, roughly an eighth of them singletons. These data were likewise used in another study, on yellow fever vaccine responses in identical twins.

The sequenced sample consisted of PBMCs. The receptors originated from a woman under 30 in good health.

The chain's CDR3 is CASSLGRTARGQPQHF. CDR3 coding DNA: TGTGCCAGCAGTTTGGGTAGGACAGCCCGCGGTCAGCCCCAGCATTTT. The genes are TRBV12-3 or TRBV12-4 and TRBJ1-5; possible D gene TRBD1, 6 bases. The CDR3 spans 16 residues. With 3 bases removed from V and 6 bases from J, the gap between germline ends came to 18 bases.

V is TRBV5-1 and J is TRBJ2-5; 7 bases align to TRBD2. V lost 4 bases, J lost 3 bases, and 9 bases stayed unmatched. The CDR3 extends over 15 amino acids. Germline-derived CDR1 and CDR2 are SGHRS and YFSETQ. This chain's CDR3 is CASSLGGSGEETQYF. In nucleotides, the CDR3 is TGCGCCAGCAGCCTGGGGGGGTCCGGCGAAGAGACCCAGTACTTC.

This sequence joins TRBV5-6 and TRBJ2-5; D gene uncertain. The CDR3 consists of 15 residues. The V gene lost 1 base and the J gene lost 0 bases, with 10 bases spanning the gap. Germline V gene data show CDR1 as SGHDT and CDR2 as YYEEEE. CDR3 loop: CASSLFSTNQETQYF. The CDR3 DNA reads as TGTGCCAGCAGCTTGTTCTCGACAAACCAAGAGACCCAGTACTTC.

The CDR3 bases are TGCGCCAGCAGCGGGGGGACAGGGGGCGAGACTGAAGCTTTCTTT. Protein product: CASSGGTGGETEAFF. This chain uses TRBV5-1 with TRBJ1-1, with 12 nucleotides matching TRBD1. Losses at the gene ends were 4 bases for V and 5 bases for J; bases not matched to a gene: 6. The CDR3 contains 15 residues. Germline V gene lookup returns CDR1 SGHRS and CDR2 YFSETQ.

This clonotype occurred a few times. The chain carries TRBV6-1 and TRBJ1-1, with D perhaps TRBD1 (5 bases). There are 15 residues in the CDR3. The ends were cut back, 4 bases at V and 0 bases at J, with 12 bases in the middle. From germline, CDR1 is MNHNS and CDR2 SASEGT. The CDR3 protein is CASSVMDIMNTEAFF. The CDR3 coding sequence is TGTGCCAGCAGTGTGATGGACATTATGAACACTGAAGCTTTCTTT.

V and J are TRBV12-3 or TRBV12-4 and TRBJ2-5, with TRBD1 matching 10 bases. This CDR3 has 16 residues. J lost 3 bases, V lost 6 bases, and 10 bases had no gene match. The CDR3: CASSPARDRGKETQYF. CDR3 nucleotide sequence: TGTGCCAGCAGCCCTGCTCGGGACAGGGGAAAAGAGACCCAGTACTTC.

This clonotype was picked up a small number of times. CDR3 protein: CSASFSGELYEQYV. In DNA, the CDR3 is TGCAGTGCTAGTTTCAGCGGGGAACTTTACGAGCAGTACGTC. This chain joins TRBV20-1 and TRBJ2-7, with TRBD2 identical over 7 bases. CDR1 DFQATT and CDR2 SNEGSKA come from the germline V gene (reference sequence). Trimming took 3 bases from V and 4 from J; bases not matched to a gene: 9. This CDR3 contains 14 residues.

At least ten counts were recorded for this clonotype. V is TRBV12-3 or TRBV12-4 and J is TRBJ2-2; 8 bases map to TRBD2. V lost 5 bases to trimming and J lost 0 bases; unmatched junction nucleotides: 2. This CDR3 comprises 15 residues. As DNA, the CDR3 is TGTGCCAGCAGTCGGACTAGCCCGAACACCGGGGAGCTGTTTTTT. This gives the protein CASSRTSPNTGELFF.

In its sample, this clonotype was seen many times. The DNA for the CDR3 is TGTGCCAGCAGCTTAATTCGAATCGACGTTCGCGGGCCCAAAAACATTCAGTACTTC. This gives the protein CASSLIRIDVRGPKNIQYF. This chain joins TRBV7-7 and TRBJ2-4; tentatively, D is TRBD2 (5 bases). Trimming cost V 2 bases and J 2 bases, with 22 bases left between them. Germline V gene sequence: CDR1 SSHAT, CDR2 FNYEAQ (reference sequence). This CDR3 is built from 19 residues.

This clonotype was picked up a small number of times. This sequence joins TRBV24-1 and TRBJ2-3, with no clear D. Germline V gene lookup returns CDR1 KGHDR and CDR2 SFDVKD. V lost 1 base and J 4 bases, leaving 14 bases between the germline ends. This CDR3 is built from 16 residues. CDR3 loop: CATSDLGGIPADTQYF. The DNA for the CDR3 is TGTGCCACCAGTGATTTAGGCGGAATCCCTGCAGATACGCAGTATTTT.

This clonotype appeared a few times. Here the CDR3 reads CSADDGTGGIGELFF. The DNA of the CDR3 is TGCAGTGCCGACGACGGGACAGGGGGCATCGGGGAGCTGTTTTTT. The J gene is TRBJ2-2, the V gene TRBV20-1, with TRBD1 matching 12 bases. The germline CDR1 and CDR2 sequences are DFQATT and SNEGSKA (reference sequence). After removal of 6 bases from V and 7 bases from J, the junction contained 9 bases not matched to a gene. This CDR3 has 15 amino acids.

This rearrangement joins TRBV28 to TRBJ2-1; TRBD2 matches 14 bases. Per germline, CDR1 MDHEN and CDR2 SYDVKM. The CDR3 is 15 amino acids. V gave up 5 bases and J gave up 8 bases; unmatched junction bases: 5. CDR3 sequence (DNA): TGTGCCAGCAGTACGGGACTAGCGGGAGCGGATGAGCAGTTCTTC. Residues: CASSTGLAGADEQFF.

V and J are TRBV7-8 and TRBJ2-1; 9 bases map to TRBD1. V lost 2 bases and J lost 7; bases outside the gene matches: 12. CDR1 is SGHVS, CDR2 FQNEAQ, per germline. The CDR3 loop spans 17 amino acids. The CDR3 region has the DNA TGTGCCAGCAGCTTATGGACAGGGACAGGGTCTGAGAATGAGCAGTTCTTC. Amino acids: CASSLWTGTGSENEQFF.

This clonotype was recorded at least ten times. This rearrangement joins TRBV10-3 to TRBJ2-2; D uncertain. The ends were cut back, 3 bases at V and 3 bases at J, with 8 bases in the middle. The CDR3 covers 14 residues. CDR1 and CDR2 from the germline V gene are ENHRY and SYGVKD. Here the CDR3 DNA reads TGTGCCATCAGTGACAGCCAGTACACCGGGGAGCTGTTTTTT. Encoded protein: CAISDSQYTGELFF.

Only a few counts were recorded for this clonotype. The chain carries TRBV29-1 and TRBJ2-3; D remains ambiguous. The V and J ends lost 7 bases and 4 bases respectively, with 18 bases between them. There are 14 residues in the CDR3. Looked up from germline, CDR1 is SQVTM and CDR2 is ANQGSEA. In DNA form, the CDR3 reads TGCAGCGCGAAAGGGTCCACCGGGCCAGATACGCAGTATTTT. Amino acid sequence: CSAKGSTGPDTQYF.

This clonotype was counted a few times. The chain is built from TRBV20-1 and TRBJ2-7; D ambiguous. Germline V lookup: CDR1 DFQATT, CDR2 SNEGSKA (reference sequence). The V end was cut by 6 bases, the J end by 6 bases, with 15 bases between. The CDR3 consists of 12 residues. The CDR3 sequence: CSAVHGLGEQYF. The CDR3 DNA is TGCAGTGCAGTTCATGGCCTGGGCGAGCAGTACTTC.

This clonotype came up many times. The chain links TRBV12-3 or TRBV12-4 to TRBJ1-2; D gene uncertain. The V gene lost 3 bases and the J gene lost 4 bases, with 9 bases spanning the gap. This CDR3 spans 13 amino acids. In nucleotides, the CDR3 is TGTGCCAGCAGTTTTGACACAGTCTATGGCTACACCTTC. Translation gives CASSFDTVYGYTF.

This clonotype was picked up a small number of times. The CDR3 here is CSARSQTDTQYF. In DNA form, the CDR3 reads TGCAGTGCTAGGTCCCAAACAGATACGCAGTATTTT. This chain joins TRBV20-1 and TRBJ2-3; D call uncertain. Germline CDR1 and CDR2: DFQATT and SNEGSKA (reference sequence). The V gene lost 3 bases and the J gene lost 3 bases, with 7 bases spanning the gap. The CDR3 runs to 12 residues.

This clonotype was counted a few times. The genes are TRBV5-4 and TRBJ2-3, with no clear D. The CDR3 extends over 13 amino acids. Germline CDR1 SGHNT, CDR2 YYREEE (reference sequence). The ends were cut back, 4 bases at V and 1 base at J, with 7 bases in the middle. The DNA of the CDR3 is TGTGCCAGCAGCCCGGCGGGCACAGATACGCAGTATTTT. Its translation is CASSPAGTDTQYF.

The rearrangement uses TRBV19 and TRBJ2-6; D possibly corresponds to TRBD2 (6 bases). Per germline, CDR1 LNHDA and CDR2 SQIVND (reference sequence). V lost 5 bases to trimming and J lost 0 bases, with 8 bases between them. The CDR3 extends over 15 amino acids. CDR3 sequence: CASSGGSSGANVLTF. The CDR3 DNA is TGTGCCAGTAGTGGAGGGAGCTCTGGGGCCAACGTCCTGACTTTC.

The chain couples TRBV10-3 to TRBJ2-1, with TRBD1 matching over 8 bases. V was clipped by 6 bases and J by 12 bases; unmatched bases: 16. The CDR3 consists of 15 residues. Germline CDR1 ENHRY, CDR2 SYGVKD. Here the CDR3 reads CAISVSGGSNVPQFF. As DNA, the CDR3 is TGTGCCATCAGCGTATCAGGGGGCTCCAACGTACCGCAGTTCTTC.

This clonotype showed up just a few times. The genes are TRBV7-8 and TRBJ2-1; 8 bases map to TRBD1. V trimming: 5 bases; J trimming: 4 bases; junction bases outside the gene matches: 7. Germline CDR1 SGHVS, CDR2 FQNEAQ. This CDR3 contains 15 residues. The CDR3 sequence is CASSQGANSYNEQFF. CDR3 nucleotides: TGTGCCAGCAGCCAGGGGGCTAATTCATACAATGAGCAGTTCTTC. Supplemented by reference TRBV7-8 and TRBJ2-1, the full variable domain reads GAGVSQSPRYKVAKRGQDVALRCDPISGHVSLFWYQQALGQGPEFLTYFQNEAQLDKSGLPSDRFFAERPEGSVSTLKIQRTQQEDSAVYLCASSQGANSYNEQFFGPGTRLTVL.

This clonotype came up a few times. The rearrangement uses TRBV15 and TRBJ2-3; tentative D call: TRBD2 (5 bases). The CDR3 covers 14 residues. The V gene's germline CDR1 is LNHNV and CDR2 YYDKDF (reference sequence). The V and J ends lost 1 base and 2 bases respectively, with 7 bases between them. The CDR3 reads CATSRGTDTDTQYF. The CDR3 DNA follows: TGTGCCACCAGCAGAGGGACTGACACAGATACGCAGTATTTT.

At least ten counts were recorded for this clonotype. The chain combines TRBV12-3 or TRBV12-4 with TRBJ2-4, with TRBD2 as a possible D gene (6 bases). The ends were cut back, 5 bases at V and 2 bases at J, with 10 bases in the middle. The length of the CDR3 is 14 residues. CDR3 coding DNA: TGTGCCAGCAGTAACGGGGACTCCAAAAACATTCAGTACTTC. Its translation: CASSNGDSKNIQYF.